The clone carrying this TCR beta chain has only a few counts. As yet, its antigen is unknown. These data belong to a study of T cell repertoires in cytomegalovirus infection. At the level of the study: It was the public TCR beta signatures that indicated both CMV infection and matching HLA type. Findings and caveats of the study: Ex vivo, HLA-C-restricted CMV-specific TCR beta clonotypes prevailed over the rest of the response.

CDR1 is SGHVT, CDR2 SQSDAQ, per germline. The length of the CDR3 is 15 residues. V lost 5 bases to trimming and J lost 1 base, with 14 bases between them. TCRdb analysed the reads with MiXCR anew, one entry per CDR3 protein. The sample consists of about 300,000 distinct CDR3 sequences, over 20% of them appearing once. Sequencing was carried out using PBMCs. V usage is TRBV7-4 and J usage is TRBJ1-2, with a tentative D call TRBD1 (6 bases). The source is a human donor in good health (CMV status not recorded). Some clones in this sample may be carry-over from other donors' samples. The CDR3 DNA follows: TGTGCCAGCAGCACACAGGGTTCCCTTAACTATGGCTACACCTTC. This translates into CASSTQGSLNYGYTF.